The sequence of this TCR beta chain was determined in a study of radiotherapy plus CTLA-4 blockade in lung cancer. Study conclusions and caveats: Clones of tumor-derived TCRs expanded in blood after radiotherapy plus ipilimumab. Among reported predictors of response, early blood T cell clone dynamics with interferon-beta performed best.

Of note for this clone: Its antigen is unidentified.

This CDR3 has 16 amino acids. CDR1 and CDR2 (germline): LNHNV, YYDKDF (reference sequence). The J segment lost 6 bases and the V segment lost 1 base, leaving 7 bases of the junction unmatched. With ipilimumab providing CTLA-4 blockade, focal radiation was administered to patients who had chemo-refractory metastatic non-small-cell lung cancer. TCRdb keeps only in-frame clones here, not all; method: immunoSEQ multiplex PCR. The sample holds around 110,000 clones, about four fifths seen once. The chain is built from TRBV15 and TRBJ2-7; the match to TRBD1 covers 12 bases. The source was peripheral blood, collected from a patient treated with radiotherapy plus ipilimumab. The clonotype comes from a human donor with non-small cell lung cancer that progressed on radiotherapy plus ipilimumab. Some clones in this sample may be carry-over from other donors' samples. CDR3 residues: CATSRAYGTGGPEQYF. CDR3 nucleotides: TGTGCCACCAGCAGAGCCTACGGGACAGGGGGCCCCGAGCAGTACTTC.